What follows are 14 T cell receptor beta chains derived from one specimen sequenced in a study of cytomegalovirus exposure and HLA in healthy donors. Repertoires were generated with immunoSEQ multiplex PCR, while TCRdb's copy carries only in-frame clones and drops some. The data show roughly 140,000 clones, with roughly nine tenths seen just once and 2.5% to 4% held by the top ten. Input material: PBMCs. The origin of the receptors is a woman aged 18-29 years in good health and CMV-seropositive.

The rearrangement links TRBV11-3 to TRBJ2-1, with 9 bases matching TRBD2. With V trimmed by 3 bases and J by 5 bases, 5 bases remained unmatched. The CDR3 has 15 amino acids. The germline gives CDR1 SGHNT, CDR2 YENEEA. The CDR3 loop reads CASSFSGSGHNEQFF. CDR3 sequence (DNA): TGTGCCAGCAGCTTTAGCGGGAGCGGTCACAATGAGCAGTTCTTC.

Written as DNA, the CDR3 is TGCGCCAGCAGCTTGGTTGTCCAAGGGGACACAGATACGCAGTATTTT. It yields the protein CASSLVVQGDTDTQYF. This sequence joins TRBV5-1 and TRBJ2-3, with D possibly TRBD1 on 5 matching bases. The V end lost 0 bases, the J end lost 2 bases, and 13 bases lay between the germline ends. The CDR3 runs 16 residues. Per the germline V gene, CDR1 is SGHRS and CDR2 is YFSETQ.

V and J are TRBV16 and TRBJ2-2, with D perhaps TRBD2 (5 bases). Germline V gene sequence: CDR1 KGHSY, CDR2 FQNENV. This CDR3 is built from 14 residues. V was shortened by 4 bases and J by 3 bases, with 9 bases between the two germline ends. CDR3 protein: CASSPEADTGELFF. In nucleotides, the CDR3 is TGTGCCAGCAGCCCGGAGGCGGACACCGGGGAGCTGTTTTTT.

The CDR3 loop is CASSLTGGSGELFF. The CDR3, as DNA: TGTGCCAGCAGCTTAACGGGGGGGTCCGGGGAGCTGTTTTTT. The chain links TRBV13 to TRBJ2-2; the match to TRBD2 covers 8 bases. Germline CDR1 reads PRHDT; CDR2 reads FYEKMQ (reference sequence). This CDR3 contains 14 residues. J was trimmed by 6 bases and V by 2 bases; bases with no gene match: 2. The full variable domain, in which reference TRBV13 and TRBJ2-2 provide the parts outside the CDR3, is AAGVIQSPRHLIKEKRETATLKCYPIPRHDTVYWYQQGPGQDPQFLISFYEKMQSDKGSIPDRFSAQQFSDYHSELNMSSLELGDSALYFCASSLTGGSGELFFGEGSRLTVL.

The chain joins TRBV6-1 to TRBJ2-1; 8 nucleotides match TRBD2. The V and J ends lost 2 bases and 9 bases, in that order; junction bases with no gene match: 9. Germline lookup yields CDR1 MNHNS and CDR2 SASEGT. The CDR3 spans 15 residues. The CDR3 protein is CASSESGTRVGEQFF. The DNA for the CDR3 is TGTGCCAGCAGTGAATCCGGGACTAGAGTGGGTGAGCAGTTCTTC.

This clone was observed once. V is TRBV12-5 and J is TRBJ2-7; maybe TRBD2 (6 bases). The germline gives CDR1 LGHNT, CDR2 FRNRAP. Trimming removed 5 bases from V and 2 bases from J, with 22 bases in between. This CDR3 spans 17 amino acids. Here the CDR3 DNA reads TGTGCTAGTGGTCTATGGGCCCACACCCGGACTACCTACGAGCAGTACTTC. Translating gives CASGLWAHTRTTYEQYF.

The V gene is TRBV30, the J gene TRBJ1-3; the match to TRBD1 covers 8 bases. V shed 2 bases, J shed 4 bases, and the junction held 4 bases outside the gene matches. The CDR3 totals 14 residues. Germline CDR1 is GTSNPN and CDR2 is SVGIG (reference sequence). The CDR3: CAWSTTGGGNTIYF. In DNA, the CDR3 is TGTGCCTGGAGTACTACAGGGGGAGGAAACACCATATATTTT.

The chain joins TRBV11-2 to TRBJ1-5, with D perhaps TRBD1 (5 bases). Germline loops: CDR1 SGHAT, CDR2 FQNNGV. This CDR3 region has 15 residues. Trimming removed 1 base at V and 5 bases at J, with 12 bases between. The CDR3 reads CASSLGGEEDQPQHF. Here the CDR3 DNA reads TGTGCCAGCAGCTTAGGGGGGGAGGAGGATCAGCCCCAGCATTTT.

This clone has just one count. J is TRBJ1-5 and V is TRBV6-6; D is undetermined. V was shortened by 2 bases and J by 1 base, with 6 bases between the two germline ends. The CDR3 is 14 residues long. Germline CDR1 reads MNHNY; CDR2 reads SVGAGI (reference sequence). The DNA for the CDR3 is TGTGCCAGCAGTTACAGACAAAGCAATCAGCCCCAGCATTTT. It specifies CASSYRQSNQPQHF.

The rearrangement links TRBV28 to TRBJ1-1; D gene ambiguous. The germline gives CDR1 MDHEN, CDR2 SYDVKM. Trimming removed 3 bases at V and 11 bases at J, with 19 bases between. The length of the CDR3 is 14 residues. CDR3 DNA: TGTGCCAGCAGTTTGCACCTAGAGACCGCGTACGCTTTCTTT. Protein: CASSLHLETAYAFF.

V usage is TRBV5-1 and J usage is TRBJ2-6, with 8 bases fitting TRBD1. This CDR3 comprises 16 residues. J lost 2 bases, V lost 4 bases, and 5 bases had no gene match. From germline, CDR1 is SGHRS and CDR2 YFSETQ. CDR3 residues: CASSPSGGPGANVLTF. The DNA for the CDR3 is TGCGCCAGCAGCCCGTCAGGGGGCCCTGGGGCCAACGTCCTGACTTTC. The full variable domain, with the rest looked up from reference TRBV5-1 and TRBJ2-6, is KAGVTQTPRYLIKTRGQQVTLSCSPISGHRSVSWYQQTPGQGLQFLFEYFSETQRNKGNFPGRFSGRQFSNSRSEMNVSTLELGDSALYLCASSPSGGPGANVLTFGAGSRLTVL.

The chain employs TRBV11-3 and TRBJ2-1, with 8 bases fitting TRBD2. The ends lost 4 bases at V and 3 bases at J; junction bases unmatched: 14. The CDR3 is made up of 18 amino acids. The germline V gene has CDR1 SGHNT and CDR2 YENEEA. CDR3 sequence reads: CASSSGLKLAVNYNEQFF. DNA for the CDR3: TGTGCCAGCAGCTCAGGCCTCAAACTAGCGGTTAACTACAATGAGCAGTTCTTC.

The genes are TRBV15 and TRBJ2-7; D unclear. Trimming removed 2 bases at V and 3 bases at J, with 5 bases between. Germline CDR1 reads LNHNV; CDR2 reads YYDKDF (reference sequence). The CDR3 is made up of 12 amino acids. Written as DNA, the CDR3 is TGTGCCACCAGCAGACCAGACTACGAGCAGTACTTC. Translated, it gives CATSRPDYEQYF.

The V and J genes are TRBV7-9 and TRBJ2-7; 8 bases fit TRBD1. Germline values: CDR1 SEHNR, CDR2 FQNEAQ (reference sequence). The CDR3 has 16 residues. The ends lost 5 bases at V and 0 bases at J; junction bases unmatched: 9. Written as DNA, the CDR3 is TGTGCCAGCAGCACCAGAGGGACAGGTAGCTCCTACGAGCAGTACTTC. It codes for CASSTRGTGSSYEQYF.